This T cell receptor (beta chain) was retrieved from a study of T cell changes during pregnancy in multiple sclerosis. Here immunoSEQ multiplex PCR was the method, and the copy in TCRdb shows in-frame clones only, minus some. Of around 35,000 clones in the sample, roughly nine tenths were seen once. V dropped 4 bases and J dropped 0; count of bases not matched to a gene: 3. CDR3 size: 15 residues. Germline CDR1 and CDR2: MNHEY and SVGAGI. This sequence joins TRBV6-5 and TRBJ2-7, with 10 nucleotides matching TRBD2. The specimen was CD4+ T cells from peripheral blood mononuclear cells, collected in the second trimester of pregnancy. The TCR sequence derives from a female donor with multiple sclerosis, enrolled in a pregnancy study. CDR3 loop: CASSLGLALSYEQYF. The CDR3 DNA is TGTGCCAGCAGTTTGGGACTAGCGCTCTCCTACGAGCAGTACTTC.